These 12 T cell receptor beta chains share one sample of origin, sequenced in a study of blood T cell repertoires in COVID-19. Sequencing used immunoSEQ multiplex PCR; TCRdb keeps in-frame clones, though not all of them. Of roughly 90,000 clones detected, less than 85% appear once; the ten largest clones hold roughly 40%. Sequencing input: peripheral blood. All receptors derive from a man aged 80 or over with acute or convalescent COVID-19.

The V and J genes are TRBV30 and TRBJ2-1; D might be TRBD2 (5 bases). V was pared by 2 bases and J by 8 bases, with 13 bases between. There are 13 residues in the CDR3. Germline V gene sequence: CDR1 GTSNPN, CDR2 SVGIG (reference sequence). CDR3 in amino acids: CAWSPDWMDEQFF. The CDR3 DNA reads TGTGCCTGGAGTCCGGACTGGATGGATGAGCAGTTCTTC.

The DNA of the CDR3 is TGTGCCACCAGTACCCAGGCAGGGGGCGAAGTCACAGATACGCAGTATTTT. Residues: CATSTQAGGEVTDTQYF. The J gene is TRBJ2-3, the V gene TRBV24-1; 8 bases are a match to TRBD1. CDR1 and CDR2 from the germline V gene are KGHDR and SFDVKD. There are 17 residues in the CDR3. The V gene end was trimmed by 6 bases and the J gene end by 2 bases; junction bases not matched to a gene: 12.

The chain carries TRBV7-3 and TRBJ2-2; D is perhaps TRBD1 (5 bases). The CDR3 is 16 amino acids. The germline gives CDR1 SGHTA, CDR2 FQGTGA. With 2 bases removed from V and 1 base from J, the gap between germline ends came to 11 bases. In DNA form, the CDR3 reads TGTGCCAGCAGCTTACATGGGGCACAGAACACCGGGGAGCTGTTTTTT. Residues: CASSLHGAQNTGELFF. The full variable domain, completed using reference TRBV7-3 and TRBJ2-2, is GAGVSQTPSNKVTEKGKYVELRCDPISGHTALYWYRQSLGQGPEFLIYFQGTGAADDSGLPNDRFFAVRPEGSVSTLKIQRTERGDSAVYLCASSLHGAQNTGELFFGEGSRLTVL.

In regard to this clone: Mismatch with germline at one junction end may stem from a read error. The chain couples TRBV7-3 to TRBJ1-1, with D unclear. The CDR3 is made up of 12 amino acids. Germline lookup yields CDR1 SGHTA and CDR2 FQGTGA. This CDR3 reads CASNLQNTEAFF. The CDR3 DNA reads TGTGCCAGCAACTTACAGAACACTGAAGCTTTCTTT.

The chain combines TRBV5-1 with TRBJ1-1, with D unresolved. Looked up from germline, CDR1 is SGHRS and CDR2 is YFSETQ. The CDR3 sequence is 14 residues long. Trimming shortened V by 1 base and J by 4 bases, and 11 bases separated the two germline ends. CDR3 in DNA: TGCGCCAGCAGCTTGTTCGGGTATGGCACTGAAGCTTTCTTT. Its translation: CASSLFGYGTEAFF.

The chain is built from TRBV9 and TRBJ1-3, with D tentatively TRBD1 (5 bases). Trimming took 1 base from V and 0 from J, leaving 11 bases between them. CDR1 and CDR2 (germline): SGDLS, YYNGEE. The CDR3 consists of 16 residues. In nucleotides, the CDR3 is TGTGCCAGCAGCGTATATGACAGTTCCTCTGGAAACACCATATATTTT. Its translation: CASSVYDSSSGNTIYF.

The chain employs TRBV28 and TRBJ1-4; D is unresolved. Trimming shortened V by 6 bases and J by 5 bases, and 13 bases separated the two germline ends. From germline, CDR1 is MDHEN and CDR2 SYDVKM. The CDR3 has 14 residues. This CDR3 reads CASRTGSVNEKLFF. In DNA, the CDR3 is TGTGCCAGCAGGACCGGGTCAGTGAATGAAAAACTGTTTTTT.

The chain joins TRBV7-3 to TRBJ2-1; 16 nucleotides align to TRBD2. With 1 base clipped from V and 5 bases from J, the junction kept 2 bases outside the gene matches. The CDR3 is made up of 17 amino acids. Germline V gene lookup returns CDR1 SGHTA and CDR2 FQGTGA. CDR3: CASSLIGTSGRDNEQFF. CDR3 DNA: TGTGCCAGCAGCTTAATAGGGACTAGCGGGAGGGACAATGAGCAGTTCTTC.

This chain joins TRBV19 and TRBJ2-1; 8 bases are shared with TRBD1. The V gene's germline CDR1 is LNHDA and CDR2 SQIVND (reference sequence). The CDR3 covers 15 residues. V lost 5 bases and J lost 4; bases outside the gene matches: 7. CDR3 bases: TGTGCCAGTAGTCTCGACAGGGGATCGTACAATGAGCAGTTCTTC. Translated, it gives CASSLDRGSYNEQFF.

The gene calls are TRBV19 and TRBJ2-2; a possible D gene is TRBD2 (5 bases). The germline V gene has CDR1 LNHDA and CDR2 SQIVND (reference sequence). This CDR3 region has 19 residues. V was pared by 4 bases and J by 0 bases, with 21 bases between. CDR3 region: CASSTGGRVGRSNTGELFF. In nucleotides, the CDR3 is TGTGCCAGTAGTACCGGTGGCCGCGTAGGGAGATCGAACACCGGGGAGCTGTTTTTT. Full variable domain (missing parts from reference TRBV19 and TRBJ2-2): DGGITQSPKYLFRKEGQNVTLSCEQNLNHDAMYWYRQDPGQGLRLIYYSQIVNDFQKGDIAEGYSVSREKKESFPLTVTSAQKNPTAFYLCASSTGGRVGRSNTGELFFGEGSRLTVL.

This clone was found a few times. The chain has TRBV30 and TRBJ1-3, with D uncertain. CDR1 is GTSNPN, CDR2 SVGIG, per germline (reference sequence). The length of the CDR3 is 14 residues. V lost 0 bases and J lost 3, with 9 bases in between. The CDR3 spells CAWSVGSFGNTIYF. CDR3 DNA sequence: TGTGCCTGGAGTGTTGGCTCATTTGGAAACACCATATATTTT.

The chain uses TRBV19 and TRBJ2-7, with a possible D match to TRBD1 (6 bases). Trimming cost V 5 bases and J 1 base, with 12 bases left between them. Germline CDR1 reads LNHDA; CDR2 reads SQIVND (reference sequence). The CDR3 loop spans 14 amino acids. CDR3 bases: TGTGCCAGTAGTTCTACCGGACAGTCCTACGAGCAGTACTTC. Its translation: CASSSTGQSYEQYF.